This T cell receptor beta chain was observed in a study of blood T cells in healthy people across ages (dated by TCRdb to between 2015 and 2017). Concerning the study at large: In model experiments, roughly one uniquely barcoded TCR beta cDNA molecule per two T cells was captured by template switching. The study analyzed two additional independent replicas of 1 million unique cDNA reads from the same blood draw for two donors, one aged 18 to 29 and one aged 80 or older. To track age-related changes in TCR beta repertoire diversity, the study relied on deep sequencing normalized with unique cDNA molecular identifiers. Donors were grouped into four age groups: young (average 16 years), middle-aged (less than 40), aged (about 60) and long-lived (about 89). To avoid experimental bias, donors of different ages were randomly spread across the sequencing lanes.

Overall study results and their limits: As age increased, observed TCR beta diversity per million T cells dropped in a roughly linear way, and a significant reduction was already evident by age 40. Estimates of total diversity based on one million sequenced T cells were considered lower bounds and underestimates. Compared with the aged group, more naive CD4+ T cells, fewer expanded clones and increased TCR diversity were shown by the long-lived group, suggesting age selection. There was a strong correlation between observed TCR beta diversity and the percentage of naive T cells measured by flow cytometry. Since profiling was done on bulk unsorted PBMCs, naive and antigen-experienced compartments could not be conclusively compared. Because the CMV infection status of the donors was unknown, age-related changes in expanded clonotypes may potentially have been confounded.

The junction carries 14 bases between V and J, which are trimmed by 6 bases and 2 bases respectively. Spanning cysteine to phenylalanine, the CDR3 consists of 14 amino acids. Just the 42-base CDR3 DNA is kept, in frame starting at base 1. This clonotype was counted once. There is no known antigen for this receptor. No qualities accompany the bases; no much larger clone lies one base away. Just one read gives weak support. Library preparation was by 5' RACE. TCRdb lists the instrument as Illumina HiSeq 2500. A second PCR of roughly 7 to 12 cycles was run with a J-beta primer mix and a sample-barcoded 5' primer. A unique molecular identifier was introduced onto each TCR beta cDNA molecule by a template-switch 5' adaptor carrying 12 random nucleotides. At least 3 million CDR3-containing paired-end reads were obtained from each sample. First-strand cDNA synthesis was performed from all RNA using the Mint cDNA synthesis kit, with priming by a TRBC-specific oligonucleotide. Following uracil-DNA glycosylase treatment, a first 18-cycle PCR with universal primers M1SS and BC2_uni_R was performed on all cDNA. Per the authors' processing: Each sample was normalized by randomly selecting 1 million high-quality reads, each carrying a distinct molecular identifier. Reads sharing molecular identifiers were discarded rather than binned into consensus sequences. MiTCR, set to a Q25 quality threshold and the strictest error-elimination algorithm, was used for CDR3 identification, clonotype clustering and error correction. A nonparametric unseen species model using Euler transformation provided a lower-bound estimate of total TCR beta diversity. TCRdb passed the public sequencing reads through fastp at Q25 and MiXCR, retaining productive beta sequences. Each entry merges the rows of one CDR3 protein and shows their most common DNA and genes. What appears here as the V and J calls and clone size reflects TCRdb's work, not the paper's. Here the sample has approximately 1.5 million distinct CDR3 sequences; roughly 30% occur a single time. The ten largest clonotypes hold around 11% of the sample.

Systemically healthy Caucasian individuals from Russia, some 38 in total and aged about 6 to 90 years, were included as donors. Each donor gave ten milliliters of peripheral blood, drawn into EDTA-treated Vacutainer tubes. Ficoll-Paque density-gradient centrifugation was used to isolate PBMCs, with at least 6.5 million obtained per sample. Trizol reagent was used to extract total RNA from the PBMCs, yielding at least 5 micrograms per sample. The percentages of naive CD45RAhigh/CD27high T cells were determined by flow cytometry on a PBMC aliquot from every donor. The chain was built from TRBV12-3 or TRBV12-4 and TRBJ2-7; 6 matching bases give a weak D call of TRBD2. The sequenced sample was blood. The clonotype comes from a woman between 25 and 40 years old in good health. CDR3 region: CASSPGPGAYEQYF. The nucleotides read TGTGCCAGCAGCCCGGGACCGGGAGCCTACGAGCAGTACTTC.